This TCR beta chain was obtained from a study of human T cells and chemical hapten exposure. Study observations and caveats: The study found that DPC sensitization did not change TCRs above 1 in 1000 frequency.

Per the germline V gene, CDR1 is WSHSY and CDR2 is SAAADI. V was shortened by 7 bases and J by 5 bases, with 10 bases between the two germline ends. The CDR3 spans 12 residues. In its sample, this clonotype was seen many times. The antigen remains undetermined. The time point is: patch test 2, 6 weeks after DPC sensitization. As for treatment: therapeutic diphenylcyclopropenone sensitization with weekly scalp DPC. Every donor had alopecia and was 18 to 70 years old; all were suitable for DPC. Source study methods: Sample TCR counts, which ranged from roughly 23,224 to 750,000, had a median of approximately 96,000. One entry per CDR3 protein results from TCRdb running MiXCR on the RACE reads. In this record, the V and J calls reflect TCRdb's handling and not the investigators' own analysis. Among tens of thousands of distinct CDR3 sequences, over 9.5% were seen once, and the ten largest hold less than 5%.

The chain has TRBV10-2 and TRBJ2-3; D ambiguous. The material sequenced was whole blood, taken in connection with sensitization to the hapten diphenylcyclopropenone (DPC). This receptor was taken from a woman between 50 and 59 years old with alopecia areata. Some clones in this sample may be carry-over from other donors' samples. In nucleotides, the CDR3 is TGCGCCAGCACTCAGTTTGAAGATACGCAGTATTTT. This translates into CASTQFEDTQYF.